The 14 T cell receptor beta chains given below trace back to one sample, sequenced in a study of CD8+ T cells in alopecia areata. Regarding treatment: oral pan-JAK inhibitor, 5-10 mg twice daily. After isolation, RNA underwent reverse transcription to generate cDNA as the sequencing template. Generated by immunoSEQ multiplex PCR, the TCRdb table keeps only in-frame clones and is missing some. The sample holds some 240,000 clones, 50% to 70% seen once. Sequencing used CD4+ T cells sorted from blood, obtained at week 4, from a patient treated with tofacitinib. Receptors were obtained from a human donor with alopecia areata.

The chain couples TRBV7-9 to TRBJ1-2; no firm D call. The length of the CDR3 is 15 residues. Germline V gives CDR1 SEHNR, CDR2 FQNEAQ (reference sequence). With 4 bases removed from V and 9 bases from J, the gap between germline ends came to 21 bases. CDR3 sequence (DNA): TGTGCCAGCAGCTCCCTTCCCCAACTCTCTGTCAGCTACACCTTC. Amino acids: CASSSLPQLSVSYTF.

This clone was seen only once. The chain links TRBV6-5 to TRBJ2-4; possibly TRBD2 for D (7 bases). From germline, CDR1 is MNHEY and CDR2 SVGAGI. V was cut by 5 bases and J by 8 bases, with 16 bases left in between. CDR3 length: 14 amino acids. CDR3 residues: CASSNAGALDIQYF. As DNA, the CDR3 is TGTGCCAGCAGTAACGCGGGGGCGTTGGACATTCAGTACTTC.

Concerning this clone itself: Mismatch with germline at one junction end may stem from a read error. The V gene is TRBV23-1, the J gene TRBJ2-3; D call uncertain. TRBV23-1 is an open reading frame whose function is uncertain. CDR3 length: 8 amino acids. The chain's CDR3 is CAGHPGRF. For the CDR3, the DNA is TGCGCCGGTCACCCGGGTCGCTTC.

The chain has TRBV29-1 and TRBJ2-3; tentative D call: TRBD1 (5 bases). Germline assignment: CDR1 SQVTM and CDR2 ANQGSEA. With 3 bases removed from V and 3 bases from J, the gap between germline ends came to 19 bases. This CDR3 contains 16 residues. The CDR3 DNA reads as TGCAGCGTTGATGGGGATGCAGGGTCGTCGACAGATACGCAGTATTTT. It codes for CSVDGDAGSSTDTQYF.

The CDR3 nucleotides are TGTGCCTGGAGTGTCGGTAGAGGGACAGTTGAAAAACTGTTTTTT. Translated: CAWSVGRGTVEKLFF. The chain couples TRBV30 to TRBJ1-4, with TRBD1 matching 7 bases. V was pared by 0 bases and J by 7 bases, with 8 bases of the junction left unmatched. The CDR3 contains 15 residues. Germline V lookup: CDR1 GTSNPN, CDR2 SVGIG (reference sequence).

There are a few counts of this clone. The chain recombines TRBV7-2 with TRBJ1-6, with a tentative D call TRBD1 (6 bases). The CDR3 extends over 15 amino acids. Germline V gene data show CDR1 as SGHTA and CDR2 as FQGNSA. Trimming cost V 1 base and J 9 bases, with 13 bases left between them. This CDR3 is CASSLVSGAASPLHF. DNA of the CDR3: TGTGCCAGCAGCTTAGTGTCAGGGGCGGCTTCACCCCTCCACTTT.

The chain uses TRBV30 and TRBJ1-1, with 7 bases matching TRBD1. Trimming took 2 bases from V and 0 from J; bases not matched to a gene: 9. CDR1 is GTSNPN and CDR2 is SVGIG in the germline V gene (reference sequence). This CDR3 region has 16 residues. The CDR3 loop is CAWSRRTGTMNTEAFF. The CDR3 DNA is TGTGCCTGGAGTCGAAGGACAGGAACCATGAACACTGAAGCTTTCTTT.

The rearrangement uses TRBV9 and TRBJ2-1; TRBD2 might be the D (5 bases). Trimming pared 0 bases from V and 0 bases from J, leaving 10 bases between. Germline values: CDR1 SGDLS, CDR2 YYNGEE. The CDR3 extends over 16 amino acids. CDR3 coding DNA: TGTGCCAGCAGCGTAGCGGGATTCAGCTCCTACAATGAGCAGTTCTTC. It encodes CASSVAGFSSYNEQFF.

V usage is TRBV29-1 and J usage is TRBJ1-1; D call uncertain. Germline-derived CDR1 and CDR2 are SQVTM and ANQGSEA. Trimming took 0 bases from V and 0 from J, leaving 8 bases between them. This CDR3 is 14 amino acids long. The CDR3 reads CSVEDQRLNTEAFF. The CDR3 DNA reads TGCAGCGTTGAAGATCAACGTTTGAACACTGAAGCTTTCTTT. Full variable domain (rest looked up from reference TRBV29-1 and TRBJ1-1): SAVISQKPSRDICQRGTSLTIQCQVDSQVTMMFWYRQQPGQSLTLIATANQGSEATYESGFVIDKFPISRPNLTFSTLTVSNMSPEDSSIYLCSVEDQRLNTEAFFGQGTRLTVV.

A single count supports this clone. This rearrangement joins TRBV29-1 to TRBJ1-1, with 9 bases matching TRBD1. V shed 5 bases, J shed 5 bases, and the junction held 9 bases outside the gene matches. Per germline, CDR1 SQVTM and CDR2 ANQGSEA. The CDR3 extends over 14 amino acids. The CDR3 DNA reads TGCAGCGTTTATAACAGGGGGCAGAAGACTGAAGCTTTCTTT. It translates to CSVYNRGQKTEAFF.

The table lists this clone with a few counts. The CDR3, as DNA: TGCAGCGTTGAAGACTGGAGAGGGACAGATACGCAGTATTTT. Translated: CSVEDWRGTDTQYF. The chain is built from TRBV29-1 and TRBJ2-3, with a weak D call TRBD2 (5 bases). The V end lost 0 bases, the J end lost 3 bases, and 10 bases lay between the germline ends. This CDR3 is 14 amino acids long. Germline CDR1 reads SQVTM; CDR2 reads ANQGSEA.

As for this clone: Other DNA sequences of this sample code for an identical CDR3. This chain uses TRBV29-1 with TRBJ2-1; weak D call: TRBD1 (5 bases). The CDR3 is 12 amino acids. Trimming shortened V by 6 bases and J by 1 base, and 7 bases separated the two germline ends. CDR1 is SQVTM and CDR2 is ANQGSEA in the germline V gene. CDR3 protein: CSVDSSYNEQFF. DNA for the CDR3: TGCAGCGTCGACAGTTCCTACAATGAGCAGTTCTTC.

This CDR3 is CASSTGQGISPLHF. The CDR3 nucleotides are TGCGCCAGCAGCACCGGACAGGGGATTTCACCCCTCCACTTT. The V gene is TRBV5-1, the J gene TRBJ1-6, with 9 bases matching TRBD1. With V trimmed by 4 bases and J by 9 bases, 5 bases remained unmatched. This CDR3 spans 14 amino acids. CDR1 and CDR2 (germline): SGHRS, YFSETQ. The full variable domain, in which reference TRBV5-1 and TRBJ1-6 provide the parts outside the CDR3, is KAGVTQTPRYLIKTRGQQVTLSCSPISGHRSVSWYQQTPGQGLQFLFEYFSETQRNKGNFPGRFSGRQFSNSRSEMNVSTLELGDSALYLCASSTGQGISPLHFGNGTRLTVT.

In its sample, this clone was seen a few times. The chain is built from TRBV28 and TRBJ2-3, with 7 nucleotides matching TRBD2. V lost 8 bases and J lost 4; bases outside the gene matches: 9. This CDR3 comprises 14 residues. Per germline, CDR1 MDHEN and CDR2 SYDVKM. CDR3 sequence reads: CASGRVGGPDTQYF. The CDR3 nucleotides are TGTGCCAGCGGGAGGGTCGGCGGGCCAGATACGCAGTATTTT.